The next 26 T cell receptor beta chains were all read from a single sample in a study of identical twins. TCRdb re-analysed the 5' RACE reads in MiXCR, keeping a single row per CDR3 protein. The repertoire consists of fewer than 550,000 distinct CDR3 sequences, with roughly 13% occurring once and the leading ten covering around 0.98%. These data also featured in a second study, about yellow fever vaccine responses in identical twins.

Material for sequencing was CD4+ T cells sorted from blood. The source of these receptors is a woman aged 18-30 years in good health.

The chain recombines TRBV20-1 with TRBJ2-1; 10 bases align to TRBD2. Germline CDR1 DFQATT, CDR2 SNEGSKA (reference sequence). Trimming at V came to 7 bases and at J to 2 bases, leaving 11 bases not matched to a gene. The CDR3 length is 16 residues. The chain's CDR3 is CSVSASGGWAYNEQFF. CDR3 coding DNA: TGCAGTGTTTCGGCTAGCGGGGGCTGGGCCTACAATGAGCAGTTCTTC.

V gene TRBV28 combines with J gene TRBJ1-1; possibly TRBD1 for D (5 bases). Trimming stripped 6 bases from V and 1 base from J, with 12 bases between. Looked up from germline, CDR1 is MDHEN and CDR2 is SYDVKM. CDR3 size: 14 residues. DNA of the CDR3: TGTGCCAGCAGGCCCGGGACCCAGAACACTGAAGCTTTCTTT. Its translation: CASRPGTQNTEAFF. The whole variable domain, filled in from reference TRBV28 and TRBJ1-1, reads DVKVTQSSRYLVKRTGEKVFLECVQDMDHENMFWYRQDPGLGLRLIYFSYDVKMKEKGDIPEGYSVSREKKERFSLILESASTNQTSMYLCASRPGTQNTEAFFGQGTRLTVV.

The chain has TRBV6-1 and TRBJ2-1; D tentatively fits TRBD1 or TRBD2 (6 bases each). The V gene's germline CDR1 is MNHNS and CDR2 SASEGT. Trimming removed 2 bases at V and 7 bases at J, with 18 bases between. The CDR3 spans 16 residues. CDR3 sequence (DNA): TGTGCCAGCAGTGAACGTCCGGCCGAAGGGGGGAATGAGCAGTTCTTC. This sequence encodes CASSERPAEGGNEQFF.

V usage is TRBV18 and J usage is TRBJ2-5, with D unresolved. The germline V gene encodes CDR1 KGHSH and CDR2 LQKENI. V was cut by 3 bases and J by 3 bases, with 8 bases left in between. The CDR3 extends over 13 amino acids. The CDR3 region has the DNA TGTGCCAGCTCACCCAGACTCGAAGAGACCCAGTACTTC. It yields the protein CASSPRLEETQYF.

V and J are TRBV2 and TRBJ1-5; no firm D call. V gave up 3 bases and J gave up 3 bases, with 9 bases separating them. The germline CDR1 and CDR2 sequences are SNHLY and FYNNEI. The CDR3 extends over 14 amino acids. The CDR3 nucleotides are TGTGCCAGCAGTGAGAAGTTTCTCAATCAGCCCCAGCATTTT. Its translation is CASSEKFLNQPQHF.

This clonotype was found many times. The chain is built from TRBV12-3 or TRBV12-4 and TRBJ2-5; the D is unclear. Deletions cut 4 bases from V and 5 bases from J, with 8 bases between. The length of the CDR3 is 12 residues. The CDR3 nucleotides read TGTGCCAGCAGTTCCAGACCGGAGACCCAGTACTTC. Its translation: CASSSRPETQYF.

This chain uses TRBV20-1 with TRBJ1-2; the D is unclear. The CDR3 runs to 12 residues. With 4 bases removed from V and 7 bases from J, the gap between germline ends came to 13 bases. Germline assignment: CDR1 DFQATT and CDR2 SNEGSKA (reference sequence). In nucleotides, the CDR3 is TGCAGTGCTACCCGGGCGACAAGTGGCTACACCTTC. Its protein product is CSATRATSGYTF.

V usage is TRBV7-9 and J usage is TRBJ1-6; tentative D call: TRBD1 (5 bases). Germline V gene data show CDR1 as SEHNR and CDR2 as FQNEAQ (reference sequence). The length of the CDR3 is 15 residues. Trimming took off 5 bases at V and 9 bases at J, with 17 bases between the two ends. The CDR3 DNA sequence: TGTGCCAGCAGCCCTGGGGGTGGGGGAGTTTCACCCCTCCACTTT. This sequence encodes CASSPGGGGVSPLHF.

A few counts support this clonotype. The genes are TRBV7-9 and TRBJ2-5, with 7 bases aligning to TRBD1. Trimming took 5 bases from V and 0 from J; bases not matched to a gene: 6. CDR1 is SEHNR, CDR2 FQNEAQ, per germline (reference sequence). The CDR3 length is 15 residues. CDR3 DNA sequence: TGTGCCAGCAGCACCGGGACAGCTTACCAAGAGACCCAGTACTTC. It translates to CASSTGTAYQETQYF. The variable domain in full, with the rest retrieved from reference TRBV7-9 and TRBJ2-5, is DTGVSQNPRHKITKRGQNVTFRCDPISEHNRLYWYRQTLGQGPEFLTYFQNEAQLEKSRLLSDRFSAERPKGSFSTLEIQRTEQGDSAMYLCASSTGTAYQETQYFGPGTRLLVL.

The chain couples TRBV29-1 to TRBJ1-2; 9 positions agree with TRBD1. CDR3 size: 15 residues. The germline gives CDR1 SQVTM, CDR2 ANQGSEA. J was trimmed by 6 bases and V by 6 bases; bases with no gene match: 14. DNA for the CDR3: TGCAGCGTCGGAGGGACAGGGCAGATTATGGATGGCTACACCTTC. As protein: CSVGGTGQIMDGYTF.

This chain joins TRBV7-3 and TRBJ2-1, with 12 bases that match TRBD2. Trimming removed 6 bases from V and 2 bases from J; junction bases left unmatched: 5. CDR3 length: 16 amino acids. Germline loops: CDR1 SGHTA, CDR2 FQGTGA. This CDR3 is CASSRGLAGTYNEQFF. The DNA of the CDR3 is TGTGCCAGCAGTCGAGGACTAGCGGGAACCTACAATGAGCAGTTCTTC.

This clonotype showed up just a few times. V is TRBV3-1 and J is TRBJ2-3; D gene unclear. Germline values: CDR1 LGHDT, CDR2 YNNKEL (reference sequence). The CDR3 has 14 amino acids. Trimming cost V 4 bases and J 0 bases, with 8 bases left between them. This chain's CDR3 is CASSRALSTDTQYF. The CDR3 nucleotides read TGTGCCAGCAGCCGGGCACTAAGCACAGATACGCAGTATTTT.

This clonotype has only a few counts. The chain combines TRBV7-6 with TRBJ2-7; a possible D gene is TRBD2 (5 bases). Trimming left V 7 bases short and J 1 base short, with 17 bases between. The CDR3 consists of 15 residues. Per the germline V gene, CDR1 is SGHVS and CDR2 is FNYEAQ. DNA for the CDR3: TGTGCCAGCACCCTCCCCGGGGTAAGGTCCTACGAGCAGTACTTC. Amino acids: CASTLPGVRSYEQYF.

This chain connects TRBV11-3 to TRBJ2-5; 8 bases fit TRBD2. The trim removed 4 bases at V and 5 bases at J, leaving 12 bases unmatched. CDR1 SGHNT and CDR2 YENEEA come from the germline V gene. This CDR3 spans 16 amino acids. CDR3 nucleotide sequence: TGTGCCAGCAGCTCCCCGGACTCCCCGGGAGGGGAGACCCAGTACTTC. Protein product: CASSSPDSPGGETQYF.

In this sample, this clonotype turned up a few times. J is TRBJ2-1 and V is TRBV6-2 or TRBV6-3; a weak D match, TRBD1 (6 bases). The CDR3 contains 16 residues. Trimming removed 2 bases from V and 1 base from J, with 12 bases in between. Germline CDR1 is MNHEY and CDR2 is SVGEGT. CDR3 DNA sequence: TGTGCCAGCAGTTACCACGAGGGGGTATCCTACAATGAGCAGTTCTTC. Translation gives CASSYHEGVSYNEQFF.

This clonotype was detected a few times. One junction end disagrees with the germline gene, perhaps due to a read error. The V gene is TRBV28, the J gene TRBJ2-2; weak D call: TRBD1 (5 bases). CDR1 and CDR2 (germline): MDHEN, SYDVKM. This CDR3 comprises 12 residues. For the CDR3, the DNA is TGCGGGTCTGACAGTCCCACCGGGGAGCTGTTTTTT. Translation gives CGSDSPTGELFF.

In this sample, this clonotype turned up many times. The chain combines TRBV28 with TRBJ2-1; D is unresolved. The germline V and J ends were trimmed by 4 bases and 2 bases, with 6 bases remaining between them. This CDR3 is built from 13 residues. From germline, CDR1 is MDHEN and CDR2 SYDVKM. CDR3 sequence: CASSSRTYNEQFF. The CDR3 region has the DNA TGTGCCAGCAGTTCCCGGACCTACAATGAGCAGTTCTTC.

This clonotype has just a few counts. The chain uses TRBV5-1 and TRBJ1-4; tentative D call: TRBD1 (5 bases). The germline gives CDR1 SGHRS, CDR2 YFSETQ. This CDR3 is built from 14 residues. V gave up 0 bases and J gave up 7 bases, with 10 bases separating them. As DNA, the CDR3 is TGCGCCAGCAGCTTGGGGGGCAGCGGTGAAAAACTGTTTTTT. Its translation: CASSLGGSGEKLFF.

This clonotype was observed a few times. The CDR3 spells CASTQTGLRFF. CDR3 sequence (DNA): TGTGCCAGCACCCAGACAGGGCTTAGGTTCTTC. The chain joins TRBV12-3 or TRBV12-4 to TRBJ2-1; 7 bases map to TRBD1. CDR3 length: 11 amino acids. The ends lost 7 bases at V and 15 bases at J; junction bases unmatched: 9.

This clonotype was seen only a few times. The rearrangement joins TRBV3-1 to TRBJ2-1; 8 nucleotides line up with TRBD2. The length of the CDR3 is 15 residues. V was clipped by 1 base and J by 2 bases; unmatched bases: 1. Germline V CDR1 and CDR2: LGHDT, YNNKEL (reference sequence). CDR3 region: CASSQGLAPYNEQFF. In DNA, the CDR3 is TGTGCCAGCAGCCAAGGACTAGCGCCCTACAATGAGCAGTTCTTC.

There are many counts of this clonotype. The V call is TRBV7-3, the J call TRBJ2-3; D uncertain. The CDR3 totals 14 residues. Looked up from germline, CDR1 is SGHTA and CDR2 is FQGTGA. The germline V and J ends were trimmed by 2 bases and 1 base, with 7 bases remaining between them. The CDR3 here is CASSLAHRTDTQYF. The CDR3 nucleotides are TGTGCCAGCAGCTTAGCGCACCGCACAGATACGCAGTATTTT.

This clonotype was counted at least ten times. Germline is not matched at one junction end, which may reflect a read error. This chain joins TRBV10-3 and TRBJ2-1; no firm D call. Germline V lookup: CDR1 ENHRY, CDR2 SYGVKD. CDR3 length equals 13 residues. For the CDR3, the DNA is TGTGCCATCGGTGAAGCCTCCTACAATGAGCAGTTCTTC. Translation gives CAIGEASYNEQFF.

The chain links TRBV25-1 to TRBJ2-7; 9 nucleotides align to TRBD1. Germline V CDR1 and CDR2: MGHDK, SYGVNS. V lost 3 bases, J lost 0 bases, and 3 bases stayed unmatched. The CDR3 is made up of 15 amino acids. The CDR3 region is CASSEGQGRSYEQYF. The CDR3 DNA is TGTGCCAGCAGTGAGGGACAGGGCCGCTCCTACGAGCAGTACTTC.

J is TRBJ2-3 and V is TRBV7-2, with TRBD2 matching 7 bases. Germline values: CDR1 SGHTA, CDR2 FQGNSA. V gave up 4 bases and J gave up 1 base; unmatched junction bases: 5. The CDR3 runs 15 residues. CDR3 sequence (DNA): TGTGCCAGCAGCTGGGGACTACAACGCACAGATACGCAGTATTTT. Amino acid sequence: CASSWGLQRTDTQYF.

This chain joins TRBV2 and TRBJ2-2; the D gene is possibly TRBD2 (5 bases). The length of the CDR3 is 13 residues. V was shortened by 2 bases and J by 6 bases, with 7 bases between the two germline ends. The V gene's germline CDR1 is SNHLY and CDR2 FYNNEI. In nucleotides, the CDR3 is TGTGCCAGCAGTGAAAACGGGGCCGGGGAGCTGTTTTTT. This codes for CASSENGAGELFF. The full variable domain, rest sourced from reference TRBV2 and TRBJ2-2, is EPEVTQTPSHQVTQMGQEVILRCVPISNHLYFYWYRQILGQKVEFLVSFYNNEISEKSEIFDDQFSVERPDGSNFTLKIRSTKLEDSAMYFCASSENGAGELFFGEGSRLTVL.

This clonotype was counted only a few times. The V call is TRBV30, the J call TRBJ2-1; 13 nucleotides match TRBD2. The V gene end was trimmed by 2 bases and the J gene end by 2 bases; junction bases not matched to a gene: 3. CDR1 and CDR2 from the germline V gene are GTSNPN and SVGIG (reference sequence). The CDR3 extends over 16 amino acids. The CDR3 sequence is CAWSTGLAGAYNEQFF. DNA for the CDR3: TGTGCCTGGAGTACCGGACTAGCGGGAGCCTACAATGAGCAGTTCTTC.